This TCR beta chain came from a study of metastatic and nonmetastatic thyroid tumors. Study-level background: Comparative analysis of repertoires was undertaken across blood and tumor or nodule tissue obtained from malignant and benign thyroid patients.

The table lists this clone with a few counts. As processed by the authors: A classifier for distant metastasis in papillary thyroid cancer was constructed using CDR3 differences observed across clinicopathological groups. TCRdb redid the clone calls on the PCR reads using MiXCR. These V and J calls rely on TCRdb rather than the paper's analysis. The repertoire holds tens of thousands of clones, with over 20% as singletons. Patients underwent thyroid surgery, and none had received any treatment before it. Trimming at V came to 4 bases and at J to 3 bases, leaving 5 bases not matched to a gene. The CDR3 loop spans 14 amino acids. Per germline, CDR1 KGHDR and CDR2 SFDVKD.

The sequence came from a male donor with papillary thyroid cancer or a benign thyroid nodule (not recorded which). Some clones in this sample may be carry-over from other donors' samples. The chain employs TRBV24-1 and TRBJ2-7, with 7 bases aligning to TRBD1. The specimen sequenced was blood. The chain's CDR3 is CATSDLGQDYEQYF. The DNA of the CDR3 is TGTGCCACCAGTGACCTTGGACAGGACTACGAGCAGTACTTC.